The following is a T cell receptor beta chain sequence with its context. What it binds is not known. The PCR contained 60 Vbeta and 13 Jbeta primers. Clones were read by immunoSEQ multiplex PCR, and TCRdb kept only the in-frame ones, dropping some. The data show approximately 130,000 clones, roughly four fifths seen once. This sample was included in a study of cytomegalovirus exposure and HLA in healthy donors. Overall study findings and caveats: V segments that were indistinguishable, TRBV6-2 and TRBV6-3 among them, were omitted from analysis.

The CDR3 has 16 residues. Unmatched junction bases numbered 15, after V lost 7 bases and J lost 5 bases. From germline, CDR1 is ENHRY and CDR2 SYGVKD. The sequencing input was PBMCs. V gene TRBV10-3 combines with J gene TRBJ1-2, with 8 nucleotides matching TRBD1. This TCR derives from a boy aged 2 to 10 in good health and CMV-seronegative. The DNA for the CDR3 is TGTGCCATCACCCCGGGACAGGCCCAACCGGGGTATGGCTACACCTTC. This gives the protein CAITPGQAQPGYGYTF.